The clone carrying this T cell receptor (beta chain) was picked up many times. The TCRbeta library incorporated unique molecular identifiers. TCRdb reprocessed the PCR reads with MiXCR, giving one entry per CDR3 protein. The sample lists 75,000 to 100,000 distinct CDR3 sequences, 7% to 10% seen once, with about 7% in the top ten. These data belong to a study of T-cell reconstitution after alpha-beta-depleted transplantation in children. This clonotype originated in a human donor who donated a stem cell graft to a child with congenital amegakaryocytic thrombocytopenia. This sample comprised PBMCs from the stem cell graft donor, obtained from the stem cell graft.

CDR3 DNA sequence: TGTGCCAGCAGCCTACAGGTCTTACCCTACGAGCAGTACTTC. Its translation is CASSLQVLPYEQYF. V usage is TRBV12-3 or TRBV12-4 and J usage is TRBJ2-7, with D tentatively TRBD1 (5 bases). The CDR3 is made up of 14 amino acids. Trimming shortened V by 6 bases and J by 2 bases, and 14 bases separated the two germline ends.